The 19 T cell receptor beta chains listed next were all sequenced from one sample in a study of T-cell memory formation after mild COVID-19. TCRdb recomputed calls from the 5' RACE reads with MiXCR, one row per CDR3 protein. The sample contains 340,000 or so distinct CDR3 sequences, 10% to 15% of which appear only once. Sample: PBMCs or a T cell subset sorted from them (not recorded which). The receptors shown here come from a man aged 18 to 29 who had mild COVID-19 (a few samples of this study predate the infection). Cell type and time point are not known.

There are a few counts of this clonotype. The chain links TRBV6-5 to TRBJ2-3; 7 nucleotides match TRBD2. The V gene's germline CDR1 is MNHEY and CDR2 SVGAGI. The junction had 11 bases not matched to a gene; V was cut back by 5 bases and J by 6 bases. There are 15 residues in the CDR3. The CDR3 loop is CASSHRVRGSDTQYF. The CDR3 DNA reads as TGTGCCAGCAGTCACCGGGTGCGGGGGTCGGATACGCAGTATTTT.

This clonotype was counted a few times. The DNA for the CDR3 is TGCGCCAGCAGCTTGTTGCCGACGGATAACTATGGCTACACCTTC. Encoded protein: CASSLLPTDNYGYTF. The chain carries TRBV5-1 and TRBJ1-2; D is uncertain. V was clipped by 1 base and J by 1 base, with 11 bases between them. The CDR3 has 15 residues. Per the germline V gene, CDR1 is SGHRS and CDR2 is YFSETQ.

A few counts support this clonotype. The chain links TRBV29-1 to TRBJ1-2; D perhaps matches TRBD1 (6 bases). The CDR3 is 13 residues long. Germline lookup yields CDR1 SQVTM and CDR2 ANQGSEA. The V end was cut by 4 bases, the J end by 6 bases, with 15 bases between. Here the CDR3 DNA reads TGCAGCGTTGGAAACAGGGAGACCGATGGCTACACCTTC. As protein: CSVGNRETDGYTF.

This clonotype has only a few counts. The gene calls are TRBV7-9 and TRBJ1-1; no definite D call. The germline V and J ends were trimmed by 5 bases and 1 base, with 14 bases remaining between them. Germline CDR1 and CDR2: SEHNR and FQNEAQ (reference sequence). The CDR3 is made up of 15 amino acids. The CDR3 DNA reads TGTGCCAGCAGCGCCCCGGGGATCCGGAACACTGAAGCTTTCTTT. Translated: CASSAPGIRNTEAFF.

The chain is built from TRBV9 and TRBJ1-2; D might be TRBD1 (5 bases). Germline V lookup: CDR1 SGDLS, CDR2 YYNGEE. V lost 3 bases, J lost 4 bases, and 7 bases lay in between. There are 12 residues in the CDR3. The CDR3 loop is CASSGGTYGYTF. CDR3 coding DNA: TGTGCCAGCAGCGGGGGGACCTATGGCTACACCTTC.

This rearrangement joins TRBV2 to TRBJ2-5; D unclear. This CDR3 has 13 residues. Germline CDR1 and CDR2: SNHLY and FYNNEI. Trimming removed 4 bases at V and 1 base at J, with 7 bases between. CDR3 loop: CASSADRQETQYF. The DNA of the CDR3 is TGTGCCAGCAGTGCAGATCGCCAAGAGACCCAGTACTTC.

J is TRBJ1-5 and V is TRBV12-3 or TRBV12-4; D is possibly TRBD1 (5 bases). The ends were cut back, 5 bases at V and 2 bases at J, with 13 bases in the middle. The CDR3 consists of 15 residues. This CDR3 is CASSHQGMGNQPQHF. CDR3 coding DNA: TGTGCCAGCAGTCATCAGGGAATGGGCAATCAGCCCCAGCATTTT.

This clonotype was seen more than once but under ten times. V gene TRBV4-3 combines with J gene TRBJ2-2; no reliable D call. Germline V gene data show CDR1 as LGHNA and CDR2 as YSLEER. This CDR3 has 13 amino acids. V lost 0 bases and J lost 7, with 6 bases in between. CDR3 DNA sequence: TGCGCCAGCAGCCAAGATGGCTACGGGGAGCTGTTTTTT. Amino acids: CASSQDGYGELFF.

This clonotype has at least ten counts. CDR3 residues: CASSLVLDTDTQYF. The CDR3 DNA reads TGCGCCAGCAGCTTGGTACTCGACACAGATACGCAGTATTTT. J is TRBJ2-3 and V is TRBV5-1, with D unclear. Germline V gene sequence: CDR1 SGHRS, CDR2 YFSETQ. V lost 0 bases and J lost 2, with 7 bases in between. The length of the CDR3 is 14 residues.

At least ten counts were recorded for this clonotype. The chain couples TRBV6-5 to TRBJ2-2, with a weak D call TRBD2 (7 bases). Trimming left V 5 bases short and J 8 bases short, with 12 bases between. Per germline, CDR1 MNHEY and CDR2 SVGAGI. CDR3 length: 13 amino acids. CDR3 loop: CASSLGGPGELFF. In DNA form, the CDR3 reads TGTGCCAGCAGTCTCGGGGGGCCTGGGGAGCTGTTTTTT.

This chain uses TRBV5-1 with TRBJ2-3, with 13 bases matching TRBD2. The V gene's germline CDR1 is SGHRS and CDR2 YFSETQ. With V trimmed by 4 bases and J by 0 bases, 14 bases remained unmatched. This CDR3 has 20 residues. DNA for the CDR3: TGCGCCAGCAGCCCTTTACAGACTAGCGGGGGGATCGATAGCACAGATACGCAGTATTTT. It yields the protein CASSPLQTSGGIDSTDTQYF.

Here the CDR3 reads CASSYGGTGNTIYF. The CDR3, as DNA: TGTGCCAGCAGTTACGGTGGGACTGGAAACACCATATATTTT. This chain joins TRBV6-2 or TRBV6-3 and TRBJ1-3; no clear D. Germline V gives CDR1 MNHEY, CDR2 SVGEGT. V was trimmed by 2 bases and J by 2 bases, leaving 7 bases between them. The CDR3 contains 14 residues.

The genes are TRBV7-9 and TRBJ2-4; 8 nucleotides align to TRBD1. Germline lookup yields CDR1 SEHNR and CDR2 FQNEAQ (reference sequence). The CDR3 is made up of 15 amino acids. Germline trimming cut 5 bases from V and 5 bases from J; bases unmatched to any gene: 8. CDR3 sequence: CASSPPGTGENIQYF. The CDR3 coding sequence is TGTGCCAGCAGCCCGCCCGGGACAGGAGAAAACATTCAGTACTTC.

There are a few counts of this clonotype. The V gene is TRBV6-6, the J gene TRBJ2-7, with D perhaps matching TRBD1 or TRBD2 (5 bases each). The germline V and J ends were trimmed by 5 bases and 0 bases, with 20 bases remaining between them. Germline CDR1 reads MNHNY; CDR2 reads SVGAGI (reference sequence). The CDR3 spans 17 residues. The CDR3: CASSQLSGTVSSYEQYV. CDR3 coding DNA: TGTGCCAGCAGTCAACTATCCGGGACGGTGAGCTCCTACGAGCAGTACGTC.

The rearrangement joins TRBV11-2 to TRBJ2-1; tentatively, D is TRBD1 or TRBD2 (5 bases each). CDR3 length: 14 residues. V lost 5 bases and J lost 12, with 20 bases in between. The germline V gene has CDR1 SGHAT and CDR2 FQNNGV. The DNA of the CDR3 is TGTGCCAGCAGCCTCCCTCCGGGACGGACGGTGCAGTTCTTC. Translated, it gives CASSLPPGRTVQFF.

CDR3 loop: CASSLGDRGYTGELFF. CDR3 bases: TGTGCCAGCAGCTTAGGGGACAGGGGATACACCGGGGAGCTGTTTTTT. The chain recombines TRBV7-6 with TRBJ2-2; 10 bases are a match to TRBD1. Germline CDR1 is SGHVS and CDR2 is FNYEAQ. This CDR3 is 16 amino acids long. V trimming: 1 base; J trimming: 3 bases; junction bases outside the gene matches: 2.

The table lists this clonotype with a few counts. The rearrangement joins TRBV20-1 to TRBJ2-3, with 8 bases identical to TRBD2. The CDR3 is made up of 13 amino acids. Germline CDR1 DFQATT, CDR2 SNEGSKA (reference sequence). The CDR3 DNA reads as TGCTCCCCCTGGCGGGAGGACACAGATACGCAGTATTTT. Translating it yields CSPWREDTDTQYF.

This sequence joins TRBV7-2 and TRBJ2-5; no definite D call. Deletions cut 8 bases from V and 0 bases from J, with 13 bases between. There are 14 residues in the CDR3. CDR1 SGHTA and CDR2 FQGNSA come from the germline V gene. The CDR3 nucleotides read TGTGCCAGCGCCCGGGCCGCGTACCAAGAGACCCAGTACTTC. Translating gives CASARAAYQETQYF.

This clonotype has only a few counts. The CDR3 reads CASSWRGQGSNGYTF. In nucleotides, the CDR3 is TGTGCCAGCAGTTGGCGAGGACAGGGGAGCAATGGCTACACCTTC. The chain employs TRBV27 and TRBJ1-2; the match to TRBD1 covers 9 bases. The V and J ends lost 4 bases and 6 bases, in that order; junction bases with no gene match: 9. Germline V gene lookup returns CDR1 MNHEY and CDR2 SMNVEV (reference sequence). The CDR3 has 15 residues.